This T cell receptor (beta chain) is drawn from a study of blood T cells in healthy people across ages. Notes on the study in general: One million T cells yielded diversity estimates that were considered underestimates. Long-lived donors exceeded aged donors in naive CD4+ cells and diversity.

In regard to this clonotype: Its cognate antigen is unknown.

The CDR3 sequence is 16 residues long. Trimming took 2 bases from V and 2 from J, leaving 13 bases between them. The germline CDR1 and CDR2 sequences are MGHDK and SYGVNS. Per-sample PBMC isolation yielded at least 7 million cells. Then a second PCR, running about 6 to 11 cycles, was carried out with a sample-barcoded 5' primer and a J-beta primer mix. From the 5' RACE reads, TCRdb called clonotypes with MiXCR, one entry per CDR3 protein. The sample yields 800,000 to 1,000,000 distinct CDR3 sequences, 40% to 60% seen once. The clonotype originates from a young man in good health. This sequence joins TRBV25-1 and TRBJ2-1; D call uncertain. Sequences were obtained from blood. Here the CDR3 reads CASSEPGLPAYNEQFF. As DNA, the CDR3 is TGTGCCAGCAGTGAACCGGGCCTTCCAGCCTACAATGAGCAGTTCTTC.